This passage covers 24 T cell receptor beta chains from one sample sequenced in a study of PD-1 blockade in classical Hodgkin lymphoma. Using immunoSEQ multiplex PCR, the repertoire was profiled, and TCRdb retains in-frame clones only, with some absent. Of roughly 90,000 clones in the sample, 65% to 85% were seen once. Time point given: cycle 4 day 1 (C4D1), after more than five weeks of nivolumab. Relapse after autologous stem cell transplantation occurred in every patient, and brentuximab vedotin exposure varied. Sequencing was performed on peripheral blood mononuclear cells (PBMCs), taken before the fourth cycle of nivolumab. These receptors all stem from a human donor with classical Hodgkin lymphoma.

There are a few counts of this clone. This sequence joins TRBV18 and TRBJ2-1, with a possible D match to TRBD1 (6 bases). The V gene lost 7 bases and the J gene lost 5 bases, with 12 bases spanning the gap. CDR3 size: 13 residues. Germline lookup yields CDR1 KGHSH and CDR2 LQKENI. The CDR3 DNA sequence: TGTGCCAGCTTGGGGGCAGGGGACAATGAGCAGTTCTTC. This encodes CASLGAGDNEQFF.

The V and J genes are TRBV18 and TRBJ2-5; maybe TRBD1 (6 bases). This CDR3 comprises 13 residues. The germline gives CDR1 KGHSH, CDR2 LQKENI. V was cut by 6 bases and J by 5 bases, with 13 bases left in between. As DNA, the CDR3 is TGTGCCAGCTCGGGCTGGGACATCGAGACCCAGTACTTC. This encodes CASSGWDIETQYF.

This clone was detected only a few times. The genes are TRBV19 and TRBJ2-2; D gene unclear. This CDR3 region has 15 residues. Trimming pared 3 bases from V and 0 bases from J, leaving 8 bases between. Germline CDR1 is LNHDA and CDR2 is SQIVND (reference sequence). Written as DNA, the CDR3 is TGTGCCAGTAGTATCGGTGCCTCGAACACCGGGGAGCTGTTTTTT. Translation gives CASSIGASNTGELFF.

This chain connects TRBV15 to TRBJ2-3; D unresolved. The ends were cut back, 0 bases at V and 0 bases at J, with 7 bases in the middle. Germline V lookup: CDR1 LNHNV, CDR2 YYDKDF (reference sequence). The CDR3 totals 15 residues. The CDR3 spells CATSRDGASTDTQYF. The CDR3 bases are TGTGCCACCAGCAGAGACGGCGCCAGCACAGATACGCAGTATTTT.

The chain links TRBV18 to TRBJ2-1; 8 bases are a match to TRBD1. CDR3 length: 14 amino acids. CDR1 is KGHSH and CDR2 is LQKENI in the germline V gene. J lost 3 bases, V lost 6 bases, and 4 bases had no gene match. In DNA form, the CDR3 reads TGTGCCAGCTCCAGGGACAGGTACTACAATGAGCAGTTCTTC. It codes for CASSRDRYYNEQFF.

This chain links TRBV2 with TRBJ2-3; possible D gene TRBD2, 6 bases. Germline loops: CDR1 SNHLY, CDR2 FYNNEI. V was clipped by 8 bases and J by 3 bases, with 12 bases between them. This CDR3 spans 13 amino acids. The CDR3 sequence: CASLSGVTDTQYF. Here the CDR3 DNA reads TGTGCCAGCCTCTCGGGGGTTACAGATACGCAGTATTTT.

The chain is built from TRBV11-3 and TRBJ2-5; D ambiguous. Germline-derived CDR1 and CDR2 are SGHNT and YENEEA. The CDR3 length is 13 residues. The V and J ends lost 3 bases and 1 base respectively, with 6 bases between them. The CDR3 protein is CASSLNSQETQYF. In DNA form, the CDR3 reads TGTGCCAGCAGCTTGAATTCCCAAGAGACCCAGTACTTC.

V usage is TRBV4-2 and J usage is TRBJ2-7; 11 bases line up with TRBD1. Germline-derived CDR1 and CDR2 are LGHNA and YNFKEQ. The CDR3 is made up of 18 amino acids. With V trimmed by 4 bases and J by 6 bases, 17 bases remained unmatched. CDR3 DNA: TGTGCCAGCAGCCCGGAACTCGAACCGGGACAGGGGGTTTGCGAGCAGTACTTC. Protein sequence: CASSPELEPGQGVCEQYF.

J is TRBJ2-7 and V is TRBV5-5, with D perhaps matching TRBD1 (6 bases). V lost 4 bases, J lost 7 bases, and 12 bases lay in between. CDR3 length: 12 residues. Per germline, CDR1 SGHKS and CDR2 YYEKEE (reference sequence). CDR3 DNA: TGTGCCAGCAGCCCAGGGGTAGGGGAGCAGTACTTC. Residues: CASSPGVGEQYF.

The CDR3 here is CASRAERAYQETQYF. The CDR3 DNA reads TGTGCCAGCAGGGCGGAGCGGGCCTACCAAGAGACCCAGTACTTC. The chain carries TRBV7-2 and TRBJ2-5; possibly TRBD2 for D (6 bases). The CDR3 spans 15 residues. Trimming took 6 bases from V and 0 from J, leaving 14 bases between them. Germline CDR1 and CDR2: SGHTA and FQGNSA. The full variable domain, with the rest looked up from reference TRBV7-2 and TRBJ2-5, is GAGVSQSPSNKVTEKGKDVELRCDPISGHTALYWYRQSLGQGLEFLIYFQGNSAPDKSGLPSDRFSAERTGGSVSTLTIQRTQQEDSAVYLCASRAERAYQETQYFGPGTRLLVL.

The chain recombines TRBV5-1 with TRBJ1-1; weak D call: TRBD1 (6 bases). The germline V and J ends were trimmed by 3 bases and 6 bases, with 18 bases remaining between them. The CDR3 loop spans 15 amino acids. The germline gives CDR1 SGHRS, CDR2 YFSETQ. The CDR3 coding sequence is TGCGCCAGCAGCTCGCAAGCGGGGGCTGGCGCTGAAGCTTTCTTT. It specifies CASSSQAGAGAEAFF.

The chain combines TRBV7-8 with TRBJ2-7; D unresolved. This CDR3 has 13 amino acids. V gave up 6 bases and J gave up 0 bases, with 9 bases separating them. The germline V gene encodes CDR1 SGHVS and CDR2 FQNEAQ. CDR3 loop: CASSRRSSYEQYF. The CDR3 DNA sequence: TGTGCCAGCAGTCGACGGAGCTCCTACGAGCAGTACTTC.

The chain combines TRBV4-1 with TRBJ1-1, with 7 bases matching TRBD1. Germline lookup yields CDR1 MGHRA and CDR2 YSYEKL. V shed 4 bases and J 7 bases; nucleotides not matched to a gene: 9. CDR3 length: 14 residues. In DNA form, the CDR3 reads TGCGCCAGCAGCCTAGAGACAGGGAGCTATGAAGCTTTCTTT. It specifies CASSLETGSYEAFF.

This CDR3 reads CAISFSGGMQPQHF. As DNA, the CDR3 is TGTGCCATCAGCTTCTCAGGGGGCATGCAGCCCCAGCATTTT. The V and J genes are TRBV10-3 and TRBJ1-5, with 8 bases identical to TRBD1. V lost 6 bases, J lost 7 bases, and 8 bases stayed unmatched. This CDR3 comprises 14 residues. In germline, CDR1 is ENHRY, CDR2 SYGVKD.

The chain has TRBV5-8 and TRBJ2-5; maybe TRBD2 (6 bases). The CDR3 spans 15 residues. The germline gives CDR1 SGHTS, CDR2 YDEGEE. Trimming took 2 bases from V and 4 from J, leaving 15 bases between them. The CDR3 protein is CASSLPGAGLETQYF. The CDR3 nucleotides are TGTGCCAGCAGCTTACCGGGAGCAGGTCTAGAGACCCAGTACTTC. The full variable domain, rest sourced from reference TRBV5-8 and TRBJ2-5, is EAGVTQSPTHLIKTRGQQATLRCSPISGHTSVYWYQQALGLGLQFLLWYDEGEERNRGNFPPRFSGRQFPNYSSELNVNALELEDSALYLCASSLPGAGLETQYFGPGTRLLVL.

This chain links TRBV28 with TRBJ2-1, with 9 bases fitting TRBD2. CDR1 is MDHEN and CDR2 is SYDVKM in the germline V gene. CDR3 length equals 19 residues. The trim removed 4 bases at V and 0 bases at J, leaving 13 bases unmatched. The CDR3 here is CASSWLGSSGTSSYNEQFF. DNA of the CDR3: TGTGCCAGCAGTTGGTTGGGATCTAGCGGGACCTCCTCCTACAATGAGCAGTTCTTC.

The genes are TRBV13 and TRBJ2-7; D tentatively fits TRBD1 or TRBD2 (5 bases each). The V and J ends lost 5 bases and 2 bases respectively, with 10 bases between them. The germline CDR1 and CDR2 sequences are PRHDT and FYEKMQ (reference sequence). CDR3 length: 13 residues. The chain's CDR3 is CASSAMGAYEQYF. The CDR3 nucleotides read TGTGCCAGCAGCGCCATGGGGGCCTACGAGCAGTACTTC.

The V call is TRBV6-6, the J call TRBJ2-6; D uncertain. This CDR3 comprises 13 residues. Germline loops: CDR1 MNHNY, CDR2 SVGAGI (reference sequence). Between the trimmed V and J ends, which lost 0 bases and 3 bases, there was a span of 0 bases. DNA of the CDR3: TGTGCCAGCAGTTACTCTGGGGCCAACGTCCTGACTTTC. Protein product: CASSYSGANVLTF.

The rearrangement links TRBV5-1 to TRBJ1-5; D unclear. CDR3 length: 13 amino acids. Germline V gene sequence: CDR1 SGHRS, CDR2 YFSETQ. V was trimmed by 0 bases and J by 4 bases, leaving 5 bases between them. The CDR3 protein is CASSLAGNQPQHF. The CDR3 coding sequence is TGCGCCAGCAGCTTGGCTGGTAATCAGCCCCAGCATTTT.

This rearrangement joins TRBV7-9 to TRBJ2-7, with a tentative D call TRBD1 (6 bases). Trimming cost V 0 bases and J 6 bases, with 15 bases left between them. CDR1 is SEHNR, CDR2 FQNEAQ, per germline (reference sequence). The CDR3 contains 15 residues. CDR3 loop: CASSLAVTGVSEQYF. CDR3 coding DNA: TGTGCCAGCAGCTTAGCGGTGACAGGAGTAAGCGAGCAGTACTTC. Full variable domain (outside the CDR3, taken from reference TRBV7-9 and TRBJ2-7): DTGVSQNPRHKITKRGQNVTFRCDPISEHNRLYWYRQTLGQGPEFLTYFQNEAQLEKSRLLSDRFSAERPKGSFSTLEIQRTEQGDSAMYLCASSLAVTGVSEQYFGPGTRLTVT.

The J gene is TRBJ2-5, the V gene TRBV2; 9 nucleotides line up with TRBD2. Unmatched junction bases numbered 3, after V lost 2 bases and J lost 5 bases. This CDR3 spans 14 amino acids. CDR1 and CDR2 from the germline V gene are SNHLY and FYNNEI. The CDR3 DNA reads as TGTGCCAGCAGTGAAATAACTAGCGGGGAGACCCAGTACTTC. The encoded protein is CASSEITSGETQYF.

In DNA, the CDR3 is TGTGCCAGCTCACCACCGGTGGGCTCTATAGGCACAGATACGCAGTATTTT. Translating gives CASSPPVGSIGTDTQYF. V and J are TRBV18 and TRBJ2-3; D is uncertain. The CDR3 is 17 amino acids. V was clipped by 0 bases and J by 1 base, with 14 bases between them. From germline, CDR1 is KGHSH and CDR2 LQKENI.

V usage is TRBV5-4 and J usage is TRBJ1-4, with 7 positions matching TRBD1. The trim removed 0 bases at V and 8 bases at J, leaving 4 bases unmatched. Germline-derived CDR1 and CDR2 are SGHNT and YYREEE (reference sequence). The CDR3 is made up of 14 amino acids. CDR3: CASSLDRGPEKLFF. In DNA form, the CDR3 reads TGTGCCAGCAGCTTGGATAGGGGGCCCGAAAAACTGTTTTTT.

The rearrangement uses TRBV6-5 and TRBJ2-6, with TRBD2 as a possible D gene (6 bases). Looked up from germline, CDR1 is MNHEY and CDR2 is SVGAGI. V was trimmed by 6 bases and J by 1 base, leaving 10 bases between them. This CDR3 contains 15 residues. The CDR3 nucleotides read TGTGCCAGCAGCGACGGGGGTTCTGGGGCCAACGTCCTGACTTTC. It encodes CASSDGGSGANVLTF.